The 31 T cell receptor beta chains in this list originate from one sample, sequenced in a study of identical twins. TCRdb reanalysed the 5' RACE reads using MiXCR and keeps one entry per CDR3 protein. Of over 550,000 distinct CDR3 sequences in the sample, around 7.5% were seen once. The data were also submitted as part of a second study, on yellow fever vaccine responses in identical twins.

Sequenced: PBMCs. The source of these receptors is a woman under 30 in good health.

The J gene is TRBJ2-1, the V gene TRBV28, with D possibly matching TRBD1 (6 bases). The CDR3 covers 13 residues. Germline lookup yields CDR1 MDHEN and CDR2 SYDVKM. The V and J ends lost 7 bases and 11 bases respectively, with 18 bases between them. This chain's CDR3 is CASNIRTDRQQFF. The CDR3 nucleotides read TGTGCCAGCAACATCCGGACGGACAGACAGCAGTTCTTC. Supplemented by reference TRBV28 and TRBJ2-1, the full variable domain reads DVKVTQSSRYLVKRTGEKVFLECVQDMDHENMFWYRQDPGLGLRLIYFSYDVKMKEKGDIPEGYSVSREKKERFSLILESASTNQTSMYLCASNIRTDRQQFFGPGTRLTVL.

This rearrangement joins TRBV12-3 or TRBV12-4 to TRBJ1-1; no firm D call. The CDR3 covers 13 residues. The V gene lost 6 bases and the J gene lost 1 base, with 9 bases spanning the gap. The CDR3 nucleotides read TGTGCCAGCAGACCTGACAAGAACACTGAAGCTTTCTTT. It encodes CASRPDKNTEAFF.

This clonotype has ten or more counts. This chain joins TRBV7-8 and TRBJ2-1; tentatively, D is TRBD2 (5 bases). From germline, CDR1 is SGHVS and CDR2 FQNEAQ. V was pared by 6 bases and J by 4 bases, with 13 bases between. The CDR3 contains 14 residues. Here the CDR3 DNA reads TGTGCCAGCAGAACCGGGGTGGGGTACAATGAGCAGTTCTTC. Translated: CASRTGVGYNEQFF.

This clonotype was observed a handful of times. The V gene is TRBV20-1, the J gene TRBJ2-7; D not resolved. CDR1 and CDR2 from the germline V gene are DFQATT and SNEGSKA (reference sequence). Trimming took 1 base from V and 5 from J, leaving 6 bases between them. The CDR3 is made up of 11 amino acids. CDR3 in amino acids: CSARGTNEQYF. DNA of the CDR3: TGCAGTGCTAGAGGTACCAACGAGCAGTACTTC.

This clonotype was seen more than once but under ten times. This chain links TRBV2 with TRBJ1-2; 7 bases fit TRBD1. V was clipped by 7 bases and J by 0 bases; unmatched bases: 5. In germline, CDR1 is SNHLY, CDR2 FYNNEI. CDR3 length: 14 residues. The CDR3 here is CASKETGTNYGYTF. The DNA for the CDR3 is TGTGCCAGCAAGGAGACAGGGACTAACTATGGCTACACCTTC.

This clonotype was recorded at least ten times. The rearrangement joins TRBV18 to TRBJ1-1; D remains unclear. This CDR3 has 15 amino acids. The germline V gene has CDR1 KGHSH and CDR2 LQKENI. V lost 6 bases and J lost 3, with 17 bases in between. The CDR3 DNA sequence: TGTGCCAGCTCGCATGGGGAAGACCGTTACACTGAAGCTTTCTTT. Encoded protein: CASSHGEDRYTEAFF.

The V call is TRBV28, the J call TRBJ1-6; 8 bases match TRBD1. The ends lost 7 bases at V and 7 bases at J; junction bases unmatched: 6. Per the germline V gene, CDR1 is MDHEN and CDR2 is SYDVKM. This CDR3 has 14 amino acids. CDR3 in amino acids: CASIQGGVNSPLHF. CDR3 nucleotide sequence: TGTGCCAGCATACAGGGGGGGGTGAATTCACCCCTCCACTTT.

Many counts were recorded for this clonotype. The J gene is TRBJ1-1, the V gene TRBV10-3, with TRBD1 as a possible D gene (6 bases). Trimming shortened V by 10 bases and J by 3 bases, and 15 bases separated the two germline ends. The CDR3 extends over 13 amino acids. CDR1 is ENHRY and CDR2 is SYGVKD in the germline V gene. The CDR3 DNA follows: TGTGCCAGTACCAGGGGAGGGGACACTGAAGCTTTCTTT. Protein product: CASTRGGDTEAFF.

The chain joins TRBV29-1 to TRBJ1-1; D not resolved. Trimming removed 2 bases at V and 1 base at J, with 8 bases between. This CDR3 has 13 residues. Looked up from germline, CDR1 is SQVTM and CDR2 is ANQGSEA. The CDR3 loop is CSVEKRENTEAFF. Written as DNA, the CDR3 is TGCAGCGTTGAAAAGAGGGAGAACACTGAAGCTTTCTTT. The full variable domain, rest sourced from reference TRBV29-1 and TRBJ1-1, is SAVISQKPSRDICQRGTSLTIQCQVDSQVTMMFWYRQQPGQSLTLIATANQGSEATYESGFVIDKFPISRPNLTFSTLTVSNMSPEDSSIYLCSVEKRENTEAFFGQGTRLTVV.

Worth noting for this clonotype: This may come from a read error, since a much larger clone is one base off. The chain employs TRBV5-6 and TRBJ2-1, with 10 nucleotides matching TRBD1. Per germline, CDR1 SGHDT and CDR2 YYEEEE. Losses at the gene ends were 4 bases for V and 6 bases for J; bases not matched to a gene: 1. This CDR3 comprises 13 residues. CDR3 loop: CASSRDRGNEQFF. The CDR3 coding sequence is TGTGCCAGCAGCAGGGACAGGGGCAATGAGCAGTTCTTC.

Only a few counts were recorded for this clonotype. This sequence joins TRBV11-1 and TRBJ2-1; TRBD2 matches at 13 bases. The CDR3 has 18 amino acids. V was pared by 6 bases and J by 5 bases, with 13 bases of the junction left unmatched. Germline V gene sequence: CDR1 SGHAT, CDR2 FQDESV (reference sequence). CDR3 bases: TGTGCCAGCAGAACCGGACTAGCGGGAGCGGGTAGGAACAATGAGCAGTTCTTC. Its translation: CASRTGLAGAGRNNEQFF.

This clonotype occurred a few times. The chain uses TRBV20-1 and TRBJ2-3; D uncertain. Trimming cost V 5 bases and J 3 bases, with 12 bases left between them. In germline, CDR1 is DFQATT, CDR2 SNEGSKA (reference sequence). CDR3 length equals 13 residues. This CDR3 reads CSAPDPRTDTQYF. Here the CDR3 DNA reads TGCAGTGCTCCGGACCCTCGAACAGATACGCAGTATTTT.

The CDR3 is CASRPGTSGPNEQFF. The CDR3 region has the DNA TGCGCCAGCAGGCCGGGGACTAGCGGCCCCAATGAGCAGTTCTTC. V gene TRBV5-1 combines with J gene TRBJ2-1; 11 nucleotides match TRBD2. In germline, CDR1 is SGHRS, CDR2 YFSETQ. The CDR3 extends over 15 amino acids. J was trimmed by 6 bases and V by 5 bases; bases with no gene match: 7.

The rearrangement links TRBV28 to TRBJ1-3, with 7 nucleotides matching TRBD1. The CDR3 runs to 14 residues. Per the germline V gene, CDR1 is MDHEN and CDR2 is SYDVKM. Trimming at V came to 4 bases and at J to 6 bases, leaving 6 bases not matched to a gene. In DNA, the CDR3 is TGTGCCAGCAGTTCGGGACAGCGCCCAAACACCATATATTTT. This encodes CASSSGQRPNTIYF. Drawing the rest from reference TRBV28 and TRBJ1-3, the complete variable domain is DVKVTQSSRYLVKRTGEKVFLECVQDMDHENMFWYRQDPGLGLRLIYFSYDVKMKEKGDIPEGYSVSREKKERFSLILESASTNQTSMYLCASSSGQRPNTIYFGEGSWLTVV.

This chain joins TRBV7-8 and TRBJ2-1, with D perhaps being TRBD1 or TRBD2 (5 bases each). This CDR3 is 19 amino acids long. Trimming pared 7 bases from V and 0 bases from J, leaving 25 bases between. Germline CDR1 SGHVS, CDR2 FQNEAQ. CDR3 sequence: CASTNRGLRASSSYNEQFF. The CDR3 bases are TGTGCCAGCACCAACCGGGGCCTTCGGGCCTCTAGCTCCTACAATGAGCAGTTCTTC.

The table lists this clonotype with a few counts. In DNA form, the CDR3 reads TGTGCCAGCAGCCAAGTAGGGGGTAACACAGATACGCAGTATTTT. Its translation: CASSQVGGNTDTQYF. J is TRBJ2-3 and V is TRBV4-2, with D perhaps matching TRBD1 (6 bases). V shed 1 base and J shed 2 bases, with 10 bases lying between them. Looked up from germline, CDR1 is LGHNA and CDR2 is YNFKEQ. The CDR3 has 15 amino acids.

This rearrangement joins TRBV20-1 to TRBJ2-1; 9 positions match TRBD2. The germline gives CDR1 DFQATT, CDR2 SNEGSKA (reference sequence). CDR3 length: 13 amino acids. With 8 bases clipped from V and 2 bases from J, the junction kept 4 bases outside the gene matches. This CDR3 is CSLRGRAYNEQFF. CDR3 DNA: TGCAGTTTGCGCGGGAGGGCCTACAATGAGCAGTTCTTC.

A few counts support this clonotype. The rearrangement links TRBV11-2 to TRBJ1-2, with no clear D. This CDR3 contains 14 residues. V lost 1 base and J lost 5, with 11 bases in between. Germline assignment: CDR1 SGHAT and CDR2 FQNNGV. CDR3 nucleotide sequence: TGTGCCAGCAGCTTAGGAGGGCCAGGATATGGCTACACCTTC. Translated: CASSLGGPGYGYTF. Supplemented by reference TRBV11-2 and TRBJ1-2, the full variable domain reads EAGVAQSPRYKIIEKRQSVAFWCNPISGHATLYWYQQILGQGPKLLIQFQNNGVVDDSQLPKDRFSAERLKGVDSTLKIQPAKLEDSAVYLCASSLGGPGYGYTFGSGTRLTVV.

This clonotype was observed a few times. The chain combines TRBV2 with TRBJ1-2, with D possibly matching TRBD1 (6 bases). Trimming cost V 6 bases and J 4 bases, with 12 bases left between them. Germline CDR1 and CDR2: SNHLY and FYNNEI. The CDR3 loop spans 13 amino acids. The CDR3 spells CASSAGHLYGYTF. The CDR3 DNA sequence: TGTGCCAGCAGCGCGGGACACCTCTATGGCTACACCTTC.

In this sample, this clonotype turned up many times. The chain couples TRBV12-3 or TRBV12-4 to TRBJ2-1, with 7 bases identical to TRBD1. This CDR3 spans 15 amino acids. V lost 5 bases to trimming and J lost 4 bases; unmatched junction nucleotides: 8. The CDR3 loop is CASSPPTGPYNEQFF. CDR3 bases: TGTGCCAGCAGTCCCCCGACAGGGCCGTACAATGAGCAGTTCTTC.

The rearrangement links TRBV5-1 to TRBJ2-3; 10 bases align to TRBD2. Germline V CDR1 and CDR2: SGHRS, YFSETQ. The V segment lost 4 bases and the J segment 2 bases; nucleotides outside the gene matches: 10. This CDR3 has 17 residues. The CDR3 loop reads CASSLGGLAANTDTQYF. In DNA, the CDR3 is TGCGCCAGCAGCCTGGGCGGACTAGCGGCTAACACAGATACGCAGTATTTT.

This clonotype showed up just a few times. The gene calls are TRBV7-9 and TRBJ2-5; perhaps TRBD1 as D (5 bases). V was trimmed by 1 base and J by 1 base, leaving 7 bases between them. The germline CDR1 and CDR2 sequences are SEHNR and FQNEAQ (reference sequence). CDR3 length equals 14 residues. CDR3 in amino acids: CASSLEQAQETQYF. The CDR3 DNA reads as TGTGCCAGCAGCTTAGAACAGGCCCAAGAGACCCAGTACTTC. The full variable domain, in which reference TRBV7-9 and TRBJ2-5 provide the parts outside the CDR3, is DTGVSQNPRHKITKRGQNVTFRCDPISEHNRLYWYRQTLGQGPEFLTYFQNEAQLEKSRLLSDRFSAERPKGSFSTLEIQRTEQGDSAMYLCASSLEQAQETQYFGPGTRLLVL.

This clonotype occurred a few times. The chain has TRBV7-6 and TRBJ2-1; D perhaps matches TRBD2 (6 bases). This CDR3 has 16 residues. Germline V lookup: CDR1 SGHVS, CDR2 FNYEAQ. V was pared by 5 bases and J by 0 bases, with 14 bases between. CDR3 DNA sequence: TGTGCCAGCAGCCTGATAGCGGATCGCTCCTACAATGAGCAGTTCTTC. This sequence encodes CASSLIADRSYNEQFF.

The sample holds many counts of this clonotype. This chain connects TRBV11-3 to TRBJ2-1, with D perhaps matching TRBD2 (5 bases). V dropped 4 bases and J dropped 5 bases, with 12 bases sitting between them. The CDR3 has 14 amino acids. From germline, CDR1 is SGHNT and CDR2 YENEEA. The CDR3 protein is CASSYWTGDNEQFF. The CDR3 coding sequence is TGTGCCAGCAGCTATTGGACTGGTGACAATGAGCAGTTCTTC.

This rearrangement joins TRBV20-1 to TRBJ1-2; 7 bases align to TRBD1. The germline gives CDR1 DFQATT, CDR2 SNEGSKA (reference sequence). This CDR3 comprises 12 residues. The V segment lost 3 bases and the J segment 7 bases; nucleotides outside the gene matches: 5. The CDR3 coding sequence is TGCAGTGCTAGCGGGGACAGCCCTGGCTACACCTTC. It encodes CSASGDSPGYTF.

The chain combines TRBV29-1 with TRBJ2-3, with D maybe TRBD1 (6 bases). Deletions cut 5 bases from V and 5 bases from J, with 17 bases between. The length of the CDR3 is 14 residues. Germline values: CDR1 SQVTM, CDR2 ANQGSEA. The CDR3 coding sequence is TGCAGCGTTTCCTTAGGGGGAGCCGGAGATACGCAGTATTTT. Its translation: CSVSLGGAGDTQYF.

The sample holds many counts of this clonotype. The V call is TRBV5-4, the J call TRBJ2-1, with D possibly TRBD1 on 5 matching bases. Looked up from germline, CDR1 is SGHNT and CDR2 is YYREEE (reference sequence). Trimming left V 5 bases short and J 6 bases short, with 12 bases between. The CDR3 loop spans 13 amino acids. CDR3 in DNA: TGTGCCAGCAGTGGGGTGGGGCGCAATGAGCAGTTCTTC. Translated: CASSGVGRNEQFF. Combining the CDR3 with reference TRBV5-4 and TRBJ2-1 gives the whole variable domain ETGVTQSPTHLIKTRGQQVTLRCSSQSGHNTVSWYQQALGQGPQFIFQYYREEENGRGNFPPRFSGLQFPNYSSELNVNALELDDSALYLCASSGVGRNEQFFGPGTRLTVL.

The V gene is TRBV6-1, the J gene TRBJ2-3, with TRBD1 as a possible D gene (6 bases). The CDR3 extends over 13 amino acids. V lost 7 bases to trimming and J lost 6 bases, with 14 bases between them. The germline CDR1 and CDR2 sequences are MNHNS and SASEGT. In DNA, the CDR3 is TGTGCCAGCAATCGACAGGTGGGGGATACGCAGTATTTT. The encoded protein is CASNRQVGDTQYF.

There are a few counts of this clonotype. The J gene is TRBJ2-4, the V gene TRBV2; D unresolved. This CDR3 contains 11 residues. V lost 8 bases and J lost 5, with 7 bases in between. Germline lookup yields CDR1 SNHLY and CDR2 FYNNEI. Here the CDR3 DNA reads TGTGCCAGCCGGGCCGAAAACATTCAGTACTTC. Amino acid sequence: CASRAENIQYF. Looking up the rest from reference TRBV2 and TRBJ2-4 gives the full variable domain: EPEVTQTPSHQVTQMGQEVILRCVPISNHLYFYWYRQILGQKVEFLVSFYNNEISEKSEIFDDQFSVERPDGSNFTLKIRSTKLEDSAMYFCASRAENIQYFGAGTRLSVL.

The chain is built from TRBV7-9 and TRBJ2-5; the D is unclear. Trimming took 4 bases from V and 14 from J, leaving 11 bases between them. The CDR3 runs 10 residues. CDR1 and CDR2 (germline): SEHNR, FQNEAQ (reference sequence). CDR3 residues: CASSSLQLYF. The CDR3, as DNA: TGTGCCAGCAGCTCACTTCAACTATACTTC.

The genes are TRBV9 and TRBJ2-5; D is possibly TRBD1 (5 bases). The germline V gene encodes CDR1 SGDLS and CDR2 YYNGEE. Trimming pared 0 bases from V and 0 bases from J, leaving 6 bases between. The CDR3 has 14 amino acids. CDR3 bases: TGTGCCAGCAGCGTAGAGGGGTACCAAGAGACCCAGTACTTC. Its protein is CASSVEGYQETQYF.